A selection of T cell receptor beta chains follows, all from one sample in a study of cytotoxic CD8 clonotypes in ibrutinib-treated CLL. The method was immunoSEQ multiplex PCR; TCRdb's version includes in-frame clones alone and lacks a portion of them. The data show about 330,000 clones, 67% seen once. The source was PBMCs, collected after 36 months of ibrutinib treatment. The origin of the receptors is a human donor with chronic lymphocytic leukemia. Each CDR3 is given with its conserved first and last residue. Fields, in order: J gene, D gene, clone size, CDR3 length, V gene, CDR3 protein, CDR3 DNA. The D gene is left open where the match is weak. Clone size is shown for a subset of rows, as once, few, many or a class of expanded clone.

>TRBJ2-7|TRBD1|.|15|TRBV29-1
CSVDLSEQGSYEQYF
TGCAGCGTTGATTTGTCGGAACAGGGGAGCTACGAGCAGTACTTC
>TRBJ2-1|.|.|14|TRBV2
CASTGTGYHNEQFF
TGTGCCAGCACGGGCACAGGGTACCACAATGAGCAGTTCTTC
>TRBJ1-6|.|few|14|TRBV25-1
CASSSTGYNSPLHF
TGTGCCAGCAGCTCCACAGGGTACAATTCACCCCTCCACTTT
>TRBJ2-7|.|.|15|TRBV5-3
CARSFRDRGTYEQYF
TGTGCCAGAAGCTTCCGGGACCGGGGGACCTACGAGCAGTACTTC
>TRBJ1-1|TRBD1|.|13|TRBV7-8
CASSQGVNTEAFF
TGTGCCAGCTCGCAGGGGGTGAACACTGAAGCTTTCTTT
>TRBJ1-1|.|.|13|TRBV15
CATSYGGSTEAFF
TGTGCCACCAGCTACGGGGGGTCCACTGAAGCTTTCTTT
>TRBJ1-5|.|few|12|TRBV2
CASTGVNQPQHF
TGTGCCAGCACCGGGGTAAATCAGCCCCAGCATTTT
>TRBJ2-2|.|.|14|TRBV14
CASSPQTLSGELFF
TGTGCCAGCAGCCCCCAAACATTAAGTGGGGAGCTGTTTTTT
>TRBJ1-5|.|few|10|TRBV29-1
CSVINQPQHF
TGCAGCGTTATAAATCAGCCCCAGCATTTT
>TRBJ1-3|TRBD1|once|14|TRBV19
CASSLDRGGNTIYF
TGTGCCAGTAGCTTGGACAGGGGTGGAAACACCATATATTTT
>TRBJ1-4|.|.|14|TRBV6-5
CASSRTATNEKLFF
TGTGCCAGCAGTAGGACAGCAACTAATGAAAAACTGTTTTTT
>TRBJ1-1|.|.|14|TRBV11-1
CASSLDGVGTEAFF
TGTGCCAGCAGCTTAGATGGGGTCGGCACTGAAGCTTTCTTT
>TRBJ1-2|.|.|15|TRBV7-9
CASSPHREGNYGYTF
TGTGCCAGCAGCCCCCACAGGGAGGGGAACTATGGCTACACCTTC
>TRBJ2-7|TRBD2|.|17|TRBV2
CASSVLPGGRASYEQYF
TGTGCCAGCAGTGTACTCCCTGGCGGGAGGGCCTCCTACGAGCAGTACTTC
>TRBJ1-2|.|.|12|TRBV10-3
CAISRANYGYTF
TGTGCCATCTCCCGAGCTAACTATGGCTACACCTTC
>TRBJ1-4|TRBD1|.|17|TRBV5-1
CASSLAPGGRTNEKLFF
TGCGCCAGCAGCTTGGCGCCAGGGGGAAGAACTAATGAAAAACTGTTTTTT
>TRBJ1-2|.|.|15|TRBV6-5
CASSYRTFSNYGYTF
TGTGCCAGCAGTTATAGGACATTTTCTAACTATGGCTACACCTTC
>TRBJ1-1|.|.|17|TRBV11-2
CASSLGGSLADNTEAFF
TGTGCCAGCAGCTTAGGGGGATCGTTGGCAGACAACACTGAAGCTTTCTTT
>TRBJ2-3|TRBD2|once|15|TRBV5-4
CASSVMSGATDTQYF
TGTGCCAGCAGCGTTATGAGCGGGGCGACAGATACGCAGTATTTT
>TRBJ2-7|.|.|11|TRBV20-1
CSARDGAAQYF
TGCAGTGCTAGAGATGGCGCAGCGCAGTACTTC
>TRBJ1-2|.|few|13|TRBV10-2
CASSEARDYGYTF
TGCGCCAGCAGTGAGGCCAGGGACTATGGCTACACCTTC
>TRBJ1-1|.|.|16|TRBV5-1
CASSYQGPSMNTEAFF
TGCGCCAGCAGCTACCAGGGTCCTTCCATGAACACTGAAGCTTTCTTT
>TRBJ2-3|TRBD1|few|15|TRBV6-5
CASRDPDRVTDTQYF
TGTGCCAGCAGGGACCCGGACAGGGTGACAGATACGCAGTATTTT
>TRBJ1-1|.|.|14|TRBV29-1
CSVAGQTTSTEAFF
TGCAGCGTTGCTGGACAAACGACGAGCACTGAAGCTTTCTTT
>TRBJ2-7|.|few|13|TRBV5-1
CASSPGPAGEQYF
TGCGCCAGCAGCCCGGGACCGGCGGGGGAGCAGTACTTC
>TRBJ1-1|.|.|16|TRBV5-5
CASSYVGRGANTEAFF
TGTGCCAGCAGCTACGTTGGACGGGGAGCGAACACTGAAGCTTTCTTT
>TRBJ1-2|.|.|14|TRBV9
CASRRGSDLYGYTF
TGTGCCAGCAGAAGGGGGTCAGATCTATATGGCTACACCTTC
>TRBJ1-2|.|.|15|TRBV25-1
CASSDREGPNYGYTF
TGTGCCAGCAGTGACCGAGAAGGTCCTAACTATGGCTACACCTTC
>TRBJ1-2|.|few|13|TRBV5-4
CASSFGTSGSYTF
TGTGCCAGCAGTTTCGGGACTTCGGGGAGCTACACCTTC
>TRBJ2-5|TRBD1|.|13|TRBV29-1
CSGRQGDPETQYF
TGCAGCGGAAGACAGGGAGATCCCGAGACCCAGTACTTC
>TRBJ2-2|.|.|13|TRBV2
CASWTGGTGELFF
TGTGCCAGCTGGACAGGAGGGACCGGGGAGCTGTTTTTT
>TRBJ1-5|.|once|12|TRBV27
CASRNENQPQHF
TGTGCCAGCAGGAACGAGAATCAGCCCCAGCATTTT
>TRBJ1-4|TRBD1|.|14|TRBV19
CASSDRVGNEKLFF
TGTGCCAGTAGCGACAGGGTGGGTAATGAAAAACTGTTTTTT
>TRBJ2-3|.|.|15|TRBV9
CASSPWVRGTDTQYF
TGTGCCAGCAGCCCCTGGGTTCGGGGCACAGATACGCAGTATTTT
>TRBJ2-2|TRBD1|.|17|TRBV5-1
CASSFAGTRGSPGELFF
TGCGCCAGCAGCTTTGCCGGGACCAGGGGGTCTCCCGGGGAGCTGTTTTTT
>TRBJ1-2|TRBD1|.|12|TRBV7-2
CASTGTGRGYTF
TGTGCCAGCACAGGGACAGGGCGGGGCTACACCTTC
>TRBJ2-2|TRBD1|.|15|TRBV4-3
CASSQDQTGVGELFF
TGCGCCAGCAGCCAAGATCAGACAGGGGTCGGGGAGCTGTTTTTT
>TRBJ1-5|.|few|13|TRBV6-1
CASSVGVGRPQHF
TGTGCCAGCAGTGTGGGTGTGGGACGGCCCCAGCATTTT
>TRBJ2-7|.|.|14|TRBV18
CASSELDGPYEQYF
TGTGCCAGCTCAGAATTGGACGGCCCTTACGAGCAGTACTTC
>TRBJ2-7|TRBD2|few|16|TRBV9
CASSLTPLAGDYEQYF
TGTGCCAGCAGCCTCACACCGCTAGCGGGAGACTACGAGCAGTACTTC